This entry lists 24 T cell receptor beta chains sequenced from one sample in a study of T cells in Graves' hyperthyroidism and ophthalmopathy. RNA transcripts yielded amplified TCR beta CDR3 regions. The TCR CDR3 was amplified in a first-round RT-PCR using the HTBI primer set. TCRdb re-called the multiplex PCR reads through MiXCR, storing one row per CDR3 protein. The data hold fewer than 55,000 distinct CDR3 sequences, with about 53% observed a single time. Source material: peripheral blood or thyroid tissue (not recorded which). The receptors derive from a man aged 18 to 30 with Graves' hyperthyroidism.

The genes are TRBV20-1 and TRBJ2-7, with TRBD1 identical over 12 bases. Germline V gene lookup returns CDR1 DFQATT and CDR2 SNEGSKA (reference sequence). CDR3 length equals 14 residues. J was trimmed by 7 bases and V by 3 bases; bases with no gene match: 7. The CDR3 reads CSASPGQGASEQYF. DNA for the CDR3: TGCAGTGCTAGCCCGGGACAGGGGGCGTCGGAGCAGTACTTC.

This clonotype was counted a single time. CDR3 sequence: CSAPTGGDRNEQYF. CDR3 sequence (DNA): TGCAGTGCGCCGACAGGGGGAGATCGTAACGAGCAGTACTTC. The chain recombines TRBV20-1 with TRBJ2-7, with 9 positions matching TRBD1. J gave up 5 bases and V 6 bases, and 11 bases lay outside the gene matches. The germline V gene has CDR1 DFQATT and CDR2 SNEGSKA (reference sequence). CDR3 length equals 14 residues.

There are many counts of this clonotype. The CDR3 DNA reads TGTGCCACCAGTGCCCGGGGGAACTATGGCTACACCTTC. Translating it yields CATSARGNYGYTF. The chain joins TRBV24-1 to TRBJ1-2, with TRBD1 as a possible D gene (5 bases). The CDR3 spans 13 residues. Germline CDR1 and CDR2: KGHDR and SFDVKD. V lost 5 bases and J 2 bases, leaving 8 bases between the germline ends.

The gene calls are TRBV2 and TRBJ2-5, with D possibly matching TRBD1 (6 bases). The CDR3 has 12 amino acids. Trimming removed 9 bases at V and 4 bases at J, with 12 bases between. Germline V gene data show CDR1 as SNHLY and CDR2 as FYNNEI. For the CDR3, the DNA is TGTGCCAGTGGAGGACAGTCAGAGACCCAGTACTTC. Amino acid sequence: CASGGQSETQYF.

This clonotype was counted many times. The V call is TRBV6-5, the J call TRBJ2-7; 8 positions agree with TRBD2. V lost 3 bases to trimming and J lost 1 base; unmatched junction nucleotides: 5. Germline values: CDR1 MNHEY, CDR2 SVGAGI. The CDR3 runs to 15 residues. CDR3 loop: CASSYAGGASYEQYF. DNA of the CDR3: TGTGCCAGCAGTTATGCGGGAGGCGCGTCCTACGAGCAGTACTTC.

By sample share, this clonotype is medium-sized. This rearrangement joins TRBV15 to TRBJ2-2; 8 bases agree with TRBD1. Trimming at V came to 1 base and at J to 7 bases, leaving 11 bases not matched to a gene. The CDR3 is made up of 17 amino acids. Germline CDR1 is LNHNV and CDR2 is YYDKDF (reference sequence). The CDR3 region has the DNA TGTGCCACCAGCAGAGCCGGACAGGGTCGCCTTAGCGGGGAGCTGTTTTTT. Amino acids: CATSRAGQGRLSGELFF.

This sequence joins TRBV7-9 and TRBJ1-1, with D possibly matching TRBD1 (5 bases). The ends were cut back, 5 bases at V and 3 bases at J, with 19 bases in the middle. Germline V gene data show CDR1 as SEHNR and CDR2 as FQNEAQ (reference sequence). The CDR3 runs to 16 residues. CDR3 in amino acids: CASSPPRGSGDTEAFF. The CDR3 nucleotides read TGTGCCAGCAGCCCGCCTCGGGGCAGTGGGGACACTGAAGCTTTCTTT.

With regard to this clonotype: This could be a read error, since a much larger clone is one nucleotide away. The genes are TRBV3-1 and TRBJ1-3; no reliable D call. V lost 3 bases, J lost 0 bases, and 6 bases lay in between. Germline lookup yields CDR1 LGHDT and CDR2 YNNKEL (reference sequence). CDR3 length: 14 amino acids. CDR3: CASSHLGSGNTIYF. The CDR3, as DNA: TGTGCCAGCAGCCACTTGGGCTCTGGAAACACCATATATTTT.

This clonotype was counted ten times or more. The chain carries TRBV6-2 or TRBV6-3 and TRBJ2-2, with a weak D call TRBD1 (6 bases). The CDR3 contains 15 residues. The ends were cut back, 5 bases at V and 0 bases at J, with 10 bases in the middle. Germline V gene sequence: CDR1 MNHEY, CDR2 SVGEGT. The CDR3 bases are TGTGCCAGCAGTAGGGGACACCCGAACACCGGGGAGCTGTTTTTT. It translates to CASSRGHPNTGELFF.

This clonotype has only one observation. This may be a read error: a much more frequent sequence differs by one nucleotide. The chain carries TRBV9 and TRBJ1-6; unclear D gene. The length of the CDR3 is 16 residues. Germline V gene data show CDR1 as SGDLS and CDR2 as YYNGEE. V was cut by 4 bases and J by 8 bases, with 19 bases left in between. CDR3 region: CASSQDGRGVDSPLHF. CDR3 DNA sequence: TGTGCCAGCAGCCAAGATGGTCGCGGGGTGGATTCACCCCTCCACTTT. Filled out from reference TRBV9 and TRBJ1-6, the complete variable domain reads DSGVTQTPKHLITATGQRVTLRCSPRSGDLSVYWYQQSLDQGLQFLIQYYNGEERAKGNILERFSAQQFPDLHSELNLSSLELGDSALYFCASSQDGRGVDSPLHFGNGTRLTVT.

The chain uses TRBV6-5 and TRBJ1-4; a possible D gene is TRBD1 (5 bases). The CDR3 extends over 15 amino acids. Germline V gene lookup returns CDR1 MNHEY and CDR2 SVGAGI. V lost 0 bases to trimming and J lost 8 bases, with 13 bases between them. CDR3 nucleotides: TGTGCCAGCAGTTACTCGGAGAAAGGGGACGAAAAACTGTTTTTT. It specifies CASSYSEKGDEKLFF.

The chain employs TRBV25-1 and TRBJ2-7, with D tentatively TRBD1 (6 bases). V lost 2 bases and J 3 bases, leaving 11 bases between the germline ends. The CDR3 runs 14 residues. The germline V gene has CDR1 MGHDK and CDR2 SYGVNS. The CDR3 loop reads CASSEQGTNYEQYF. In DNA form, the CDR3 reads TGTGCCAGCAGTGAACAGGGGACCAACTACGAGCAGTACTTC.

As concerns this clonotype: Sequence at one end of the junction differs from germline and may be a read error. The CDR3, as DNA: TGTGCCAGTAGTATAGGGGTGACCGGGGAGCTGTCTTTT. Protein: CASSIGVTGELSF. This rearrangement joins TRBV19 to TRBJ2-2; weak D call: TRBD2 (5 bases). The CDR3 length is 13 residues. Looked up from germline, CDR1 is LNHDA and CDR2 is SQIVND (reference sequence).

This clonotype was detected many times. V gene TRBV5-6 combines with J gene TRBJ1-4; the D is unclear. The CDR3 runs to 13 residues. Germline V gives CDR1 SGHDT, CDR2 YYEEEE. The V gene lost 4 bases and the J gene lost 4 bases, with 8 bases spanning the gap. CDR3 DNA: TGTGCCAGCAGCACCGGGAGTAATGAAAAACTGTTTTTT. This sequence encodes CASSTGSNEKLFF. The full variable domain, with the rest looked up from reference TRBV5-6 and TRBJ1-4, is DAGVTQSPTHLIKTRGQQVTLRCSPKSGHDTVSWYQQALGQGPQFIFQYYEEEERQRGNFPDRFSGHQFPNYSSELNVNALLLGDSALYLCASSTGSNEKLFFGSGTQLSVL.

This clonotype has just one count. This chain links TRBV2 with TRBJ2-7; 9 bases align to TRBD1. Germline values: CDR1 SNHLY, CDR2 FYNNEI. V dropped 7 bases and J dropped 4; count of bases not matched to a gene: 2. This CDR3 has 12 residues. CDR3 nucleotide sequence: TGTGCCAGCACGGGACAGGGTTACGAGCAGTACTTC. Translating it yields CASTGQGYEQYF.

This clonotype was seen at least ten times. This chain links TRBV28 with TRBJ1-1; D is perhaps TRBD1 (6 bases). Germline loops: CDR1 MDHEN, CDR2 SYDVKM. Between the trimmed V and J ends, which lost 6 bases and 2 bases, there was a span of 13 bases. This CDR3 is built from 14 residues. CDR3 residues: CASRLGGLNTEAFF. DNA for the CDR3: TGTGCCAGCAGACTTGGGGGCCTAAACACTGAAGCTTTCTTT. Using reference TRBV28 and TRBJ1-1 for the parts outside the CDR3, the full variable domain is DVKVTQSSRYLVKRTGEKVFLECVQDMDHENMFWYRQDPGLGLRLIYFSYDVKMKEKGDIPEGYSVSREKKERFSLILESASTNQTSMYLCASRLGGLNTEAFFGQGTRLTVV.

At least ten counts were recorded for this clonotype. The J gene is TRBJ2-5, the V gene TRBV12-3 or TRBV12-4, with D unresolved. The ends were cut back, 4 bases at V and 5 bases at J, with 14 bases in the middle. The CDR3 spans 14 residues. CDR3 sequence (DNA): TGTGCCAGCAGTTCTCCTAATAGGTGGGAGACCCAGTACTTC. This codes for CASSSPNRWETQYF.

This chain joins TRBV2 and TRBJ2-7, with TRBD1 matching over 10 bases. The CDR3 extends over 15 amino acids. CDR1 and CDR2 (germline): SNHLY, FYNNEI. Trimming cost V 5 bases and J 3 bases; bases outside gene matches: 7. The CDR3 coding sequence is TGTGCCAGCAGTAAACCGGGACAGGGGATCTACGAGCAGTACTTC. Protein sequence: CASSKPGQGIYEQYF. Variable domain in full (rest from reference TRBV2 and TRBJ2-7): EPEVTQTPSHQVTQMGQEVILRCVPISNHLYFYWYRQILGQKVEFLVSFYNNEISEKSEIFDDQFSVERPDGSNFTLKIRSTKLEDSAMYFCASSKPGQGIYEQYFGPGTRLTVT.

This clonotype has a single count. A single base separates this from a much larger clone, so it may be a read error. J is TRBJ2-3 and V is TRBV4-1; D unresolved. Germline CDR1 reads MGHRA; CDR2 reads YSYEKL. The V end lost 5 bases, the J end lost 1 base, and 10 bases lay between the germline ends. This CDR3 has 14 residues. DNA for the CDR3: TGCGCCAGCAGCTCACAAGACTGCACAGATACGCAGTATTTT. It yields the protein CASSSQDCTDTQYF.

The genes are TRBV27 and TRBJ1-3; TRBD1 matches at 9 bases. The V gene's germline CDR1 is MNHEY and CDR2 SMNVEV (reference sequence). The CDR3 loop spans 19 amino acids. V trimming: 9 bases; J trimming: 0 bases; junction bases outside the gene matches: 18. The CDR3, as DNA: TGTGCCAGAACCCCTCCCATTAACAGGGGGCTTTACTCTGGAAACACCATATATTTT. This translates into CARTPPINRGLYSGNTIYF.

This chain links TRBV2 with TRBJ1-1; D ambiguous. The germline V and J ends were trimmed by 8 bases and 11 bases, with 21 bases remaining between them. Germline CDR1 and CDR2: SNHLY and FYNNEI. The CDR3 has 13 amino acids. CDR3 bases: TGTGCCAGCCAGGAGGGTCAGGCAGTGGTGGCTTTCTTT. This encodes CASQEGQAVVAFF.

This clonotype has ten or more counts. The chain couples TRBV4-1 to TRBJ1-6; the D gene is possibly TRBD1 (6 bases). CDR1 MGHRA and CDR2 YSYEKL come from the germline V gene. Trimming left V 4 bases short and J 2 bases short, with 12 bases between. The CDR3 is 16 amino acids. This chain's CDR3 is CASSLRTEAYNSPLHF. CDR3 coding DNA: TGCGCCAGCAGCCTCCGGACAGAGGCCTATAATTCACCCCTCCACTTT.

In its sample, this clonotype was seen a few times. Here the CDR3 DNA reads TGTGCCACCAGCAGCCAAAGGGGGGGACATGACTACCTAGGTGAAGCTTTCTTT. Translated: CATSSQRGGHDYLGEAFF. This sequence joins TRBV15 and TRBJ1-1, with D possibly being TRBD1 (6 bases). The V gene's germline CDR1 is LNHNV and CDR2 YYDKDF (reference sequence). The CDR3 spans 18 residues. Trimming pared 3 bases from V and 7 bases from J, leaving 27 bases between.

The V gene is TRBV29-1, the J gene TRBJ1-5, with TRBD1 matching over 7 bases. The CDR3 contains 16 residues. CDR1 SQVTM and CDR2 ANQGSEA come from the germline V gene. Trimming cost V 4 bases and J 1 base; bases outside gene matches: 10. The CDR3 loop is CSVAAGGGRSNQPQHF. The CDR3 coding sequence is TGCAGCGTTGCAGCCGGAGGGGGCCGGAGCAATCAGCCCCAGCATTTT.